This T cell receptor beta chain was recovered during a study of shared clonotypes between healthy human individuals (dated by TCRdb to 2020 to 2021). In terms of the full investigation: The cohort included three men and a couple of women between 18 and 49 years of age. Per donor, three plates each were used for CD4 naive and CD4 memory, two for CD8 naive, and one for CD8 memory. Blood TCR repertoires of five healthy adults were deeply sequenced to estimate repertoire size and the extent of clonotype sharing between individuals. To increase sequencing depth and limit assay-specific biases, TCR repertoire library preparation and sequencing were carried out by different laboratories using diverse techniques. Per donor, leukapheresis produced somewhere between about 0.9 and 9 billion PBMCs. Study-wide findings and limitations: Rarefaction of sorted-subset datasets indicated incomplete sequencing despite the large sequencing depth. Pairwise subsampling led to the expectation that sequencing depth would affect the degree of clonotype sharing among donors. The small number of donors limited the genetic and exposure-history diversity represented. Sampling was restricted to blood, and TCR repertoires in tissues likely differ from the TCR repertoires found in blood. Estimated clonotype richness was generally larger for naive than for memory subsets. Clonotypes shared by all four sorted-subset donors showed higher generation probabilities than non-shared clonotypes. Across a handful of donors, approximately 5% of naive CD4, approximately 3.6% of naive CD8, approximately 2.5% of memory CD4, and approximately 0.4% of memory CD8 clonotypes were shared.

Donors were healthy HIV-negative adults with no recently reported acute infections or vaccinations. Every donor was a Caucasian adult living in Nashville, Tennessee, USA. CD4+ T cells were enriched by magnetic negative selection, after which naive cells were positively selected on CD45RA and the negative fraction was taken as the memory subset. After blood collection by leukapheresis, PBMCs were isolated using Ficoll-Histopaque density gradient centrifugation and then cryopreserved in the vapor phase of liquid nitrogen. Purity and quantity of every magnetically sorted T cell population were checked by analytical flow cytometry. Genomic DNA was isolated from each sorted fraction and quantified by UV absorbance on a Nanodrop 2000c. The CDR3 runs 12 amino acids, cysteine and phenylalanine included. Kept here is only the CDR3 DNA, which spans 36 bases and is read in frame from base 1. Via the germline V gene, CDR1 is WSHSY and CDR2 SAAADI. Trimming removed 2 bases from V and 8 bases from J, leaving 7 bases between the germline ends.

Concerning this clone itself: Its antigen remains unidentified. One base away there is no much larger clone; base qualities are not given.

Using the deep immunoSEQ assay, multiplex PCR amplified TCR CDR3 regions from genomic DNA. Genomic DNA extracted from each cell subset was distributed evenly over all wells of several immunoSEQ 96-well plates, and each plate served as one replicate. For sorted subsets, around 0.2 ug of genomic DNA, equivalent to 25,000 to 35,000 T cell genomes, went into each replicate PCR. Purified libraries were measured with a Qubit 3.0 fluorometer, size-checked on a Bioanalyzer 2100, and measured again with the KAPA Library Quantification kit. A separate single-read 150-cycle Illumina NextSeq 550 flow cell was used to sequence each immunoSEQ 96-well plate. The original pipeline was this. Because the immunoSEQ output held only junctional sequences and lacked quality scores, the filtering could not match the filtering applied to full-length reads. To assign V/J genes and CDR3, sequences were annotated using PyIR, a Python wrapper for IgBLAST v1.9, with IMGT germline references. Reads were filtered out if the reads had weak V/J assignments (E-value above 1e-6), no CDR3, stop codons, out-of-frame junctions, or ambiguous translated residues. V3J clonotypes were defined as sequences sharing the same inferred V gene, J gene, and CDR3 amino acid sequence. Percentage overlap between repertoires was calculated by dividing the number of shared unique clonotypes by the size of the smaller repertoire. RTK rarefaction, the Chao1 estimator, and Recon v2.1 estimates of unobserved clonotypes were used to assess repertoire richness. Generation probabilities for all TCRbeta clonotypes obtained by the gDNA method from a handful of donors were computed using OLGA. TCRdb provides this immuneACCESS table in a form limited to in-frame rearrangements. Some clones are lacking; in checked studies, under half of them reflect an unresolved V gene, and why the rest are absent is not known. Clone size and V and J calls were adopted from that table, with D and trimming inferred from the DNA. The sample table shows about 1.5 million clones, and approximately 96% are seen once. Of the sample, 1.2% is held by the ten largest clones.

The sequenced sample was naive CD4+ T cells sorted from blood. Read against the paper, the sample's cell subset or site label means: CD45RA+ positively selected. This receptor chain uses TRBV10-2 and TRBJ2-1, with the D segment identity uncertain. The TCR originated in a man between 25 and 39 years old in good health. This receptor has the CDR3 CASSESSYEQFF. Read as DNA, the sequence is TGCGCCAGCAGTGAGAGCAGTTATGAGCAGTTCTTC.